This T cell receptor (beta chain) was captured in a study of shared clonotypes between healthy human individuals. Libraries were prepared by immunoSEQ multiplex PCR; TCRdb keeps only in-frame clonotypes and omits some of them. The repertoire holds roughly 2,300,000 clones, around 93% seen once, with around 0.4% in the top ten. V lost 8 bases, J lost 3 bases, and 10 bases stayed unmatched. CDR1 and CDR2 from the germline V gene are SGHAT and FQNNGV. The CDR3 spans 15 residues. This chain connects TRBV11-2 to TRBJ2-7, with 10 positions matching TRBD1. The TCR sequence derives from a man between 18 and 29 years old in good health. Some clones in this sample may be carry-over from other donors' samples. Sample: naive CD4+ T cells from PBMCs. Subset meaning: CD45RA+ positively selected. The CDR3 loop is CASSPGQGIYYEQYF. DNA for the CDR3: TGTGCCAGCTCGCCGGGACAGGGGATTTACTACGAGCAGTACTTC.